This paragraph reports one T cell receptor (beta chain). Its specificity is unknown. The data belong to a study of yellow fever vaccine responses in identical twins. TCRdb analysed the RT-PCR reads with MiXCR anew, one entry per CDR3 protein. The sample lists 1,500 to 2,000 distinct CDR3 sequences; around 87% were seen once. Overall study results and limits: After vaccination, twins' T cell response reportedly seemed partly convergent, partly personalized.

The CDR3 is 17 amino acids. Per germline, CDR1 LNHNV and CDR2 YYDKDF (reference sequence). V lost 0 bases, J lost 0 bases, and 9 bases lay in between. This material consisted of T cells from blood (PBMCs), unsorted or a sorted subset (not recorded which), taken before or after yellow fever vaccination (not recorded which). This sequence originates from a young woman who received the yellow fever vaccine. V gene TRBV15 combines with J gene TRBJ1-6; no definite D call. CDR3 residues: CATSRETESSYNSPLHF. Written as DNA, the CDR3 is TGTGCCACCAGCAGAGAGACGGAGAGCTCCTATAATTCACCCCTCCACTTT.